This T cell receptor beta chain was profiled in a study of T-cell reconstitution after alpha-beta-depleted transplantation in children. Study results and caveats: T-cell counts and diversity were attributed mostly to newly produced T cells one year after transplant. Surviving recipient T cells and thymic progenitors produced the high day-60 TCRbeta diversity seen in some patients.

Preparing the TCRbeta library involved the use of unique molecular identifiers. TCRdb recomputed calls from the PCR reads with MiXCR, one row per CDR3 protein. This table has 450,000 to 600,000 distinct CDR3 sequences, about an eighth appearing once. At least ten counts were recorded for this clonotype. No antigen is known for it. The origin of this receptor is a male patient between 5 and 17 years old who had a stem cell transplant for acute myeloid leukemia, so the T cells may come from the graft donor. The specimen comprised PBMCs, mostly from graft donor cells, sampled 360 days after TCRalphabeta/CD19-depleted stem cell transplant.

The CDR3 DNA reads TGTGCCAGTAGTTTCGGGGGGGTCGCCTACAATGAGCAGTTCTTC. This codes for CASSFGGVAYNEQFF. V and J are TRBV19 and TRBJ2-1; TRBD2 agrees at 8 bases. The germline V gene encodes CDR1 LNHDA and CDR2 SQIVND (reference sequence). This CDR3 region has 15 residues. After removal of 5 bases from V and 2 bases from J, the junction contained 5 bases not matched to a gene.